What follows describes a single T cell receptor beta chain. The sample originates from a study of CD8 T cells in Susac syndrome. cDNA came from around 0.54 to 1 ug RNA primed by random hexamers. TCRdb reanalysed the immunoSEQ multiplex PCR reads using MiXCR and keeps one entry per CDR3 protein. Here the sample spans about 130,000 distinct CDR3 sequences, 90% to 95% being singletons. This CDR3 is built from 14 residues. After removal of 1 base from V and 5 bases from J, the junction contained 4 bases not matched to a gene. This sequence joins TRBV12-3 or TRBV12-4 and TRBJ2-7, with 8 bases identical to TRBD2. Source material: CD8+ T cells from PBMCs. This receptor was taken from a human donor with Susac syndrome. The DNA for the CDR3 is TGTGCCAGCAGTTTAGTAACAGCGGGGGACGAGCAGTACTTC. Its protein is CASSLVTAGDEQYF.